This T cell receptor beta chain was obtained from a study of blood T cell repertoires in COVID-19. The protocol was immunoSEQ multiplex PCR, while the TCRdb copy is restricted to in-frame clones and leaves out a portion. The data show about 59,000 clones, roughly 85% seen once. Trimming left V 3 bases short and J 1 base short, with 12 bases between. This CDR3 comprises 15 residues. Germline V gene lookup returns CDR1 LNHDA and CDR2 SQIVND (reference sequence). V is TRBV19 and J is TRBJ1-1, with D unclear. This receptor was taken from a man in his sixties with acute or convalescent COVID-19. The sequencing input was peripheral blood. The CDR3 DNA reads TGTGCCAGTAGTATGGAAACGGGGTGGAACACTGAAGCTTTCTTT. This gives the protein CASSMETGWNTEAFF. Filled out from reference TRBV19 and TRBJ1-1, the complete variable domain reads DGGITQSPKYLFRKEGQNVTLSCEQNLNHDAMYWYRQDPGQGLRLIYYSQIVNDFQKGDIAEGYSVSREKKESFPLTVTSAQKNPTAFYLCASSMETGWNTEAFFGQGTRLTVV.